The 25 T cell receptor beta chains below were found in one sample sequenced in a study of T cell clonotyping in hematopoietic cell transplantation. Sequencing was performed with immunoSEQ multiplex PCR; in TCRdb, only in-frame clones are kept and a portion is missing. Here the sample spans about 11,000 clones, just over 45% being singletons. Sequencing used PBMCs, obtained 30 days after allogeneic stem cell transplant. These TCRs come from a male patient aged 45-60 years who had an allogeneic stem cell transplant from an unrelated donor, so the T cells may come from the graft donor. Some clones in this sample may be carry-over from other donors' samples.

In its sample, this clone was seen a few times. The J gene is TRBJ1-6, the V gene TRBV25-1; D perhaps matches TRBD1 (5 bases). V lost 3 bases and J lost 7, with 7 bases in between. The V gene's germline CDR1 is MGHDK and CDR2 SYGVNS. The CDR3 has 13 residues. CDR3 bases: TGTGCCAGCAGTGACGAGGGGAATTCACCCCTCCACTTT. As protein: CASSDEGNSPLHF.

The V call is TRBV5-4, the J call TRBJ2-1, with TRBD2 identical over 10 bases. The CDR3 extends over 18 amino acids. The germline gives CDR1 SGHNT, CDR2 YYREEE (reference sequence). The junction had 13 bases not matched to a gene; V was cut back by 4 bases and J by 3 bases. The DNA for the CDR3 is TGTGCCAGCAGCACCGGATATAGCGGGGGGCCATTCTACAATGAGCAGTTCTTC. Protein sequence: CASSTGYSGGPFYNEQFF.

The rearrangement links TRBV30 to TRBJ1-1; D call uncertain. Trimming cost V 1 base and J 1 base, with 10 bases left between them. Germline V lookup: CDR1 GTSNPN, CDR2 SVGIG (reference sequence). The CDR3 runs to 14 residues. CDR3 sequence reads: CAWSGPPGNTEAFF. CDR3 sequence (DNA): TGTGCCTGGAGTGGGCCCCCGGGGAACACTGAAGCTTTCTTT.

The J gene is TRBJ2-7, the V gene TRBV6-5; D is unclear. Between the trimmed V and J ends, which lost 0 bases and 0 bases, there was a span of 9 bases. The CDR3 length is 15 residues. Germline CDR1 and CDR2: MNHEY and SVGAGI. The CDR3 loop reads CASSYSVGPSYEQYF. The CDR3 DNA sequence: TGTGCCAGCAGTTACTCAGTAGGTCCCTCCTACGAGCAGTACTTC.

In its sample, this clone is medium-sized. The CDR3: CASSLTLGETQYF. DNA of the CDR3: TGTGCCAGCAGCTTAACGCTTGGAGAGACCCAGTACTTC. The V call is TRBV7-3, the J call TRBJ2-5; D call uncertain. The CDR3 is 13 amino acids. CDR1 and CDR2 (germline): SGHTA, FQGTGA. Trimming pared 0 bases from V and 4 bases from J, leaving 6 bases between.

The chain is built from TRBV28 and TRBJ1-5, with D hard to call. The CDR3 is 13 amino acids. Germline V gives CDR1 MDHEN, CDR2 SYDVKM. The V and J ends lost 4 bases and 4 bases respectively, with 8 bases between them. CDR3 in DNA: TGTGCCAGCAGTTCATACCCGAATCAGCCCCAGCATTTT. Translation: CASSSYPNQPQHF.

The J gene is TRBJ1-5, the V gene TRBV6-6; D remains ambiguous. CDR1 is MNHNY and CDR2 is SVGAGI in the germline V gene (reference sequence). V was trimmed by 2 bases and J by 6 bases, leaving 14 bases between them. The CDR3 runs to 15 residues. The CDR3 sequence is CASSYIEGFGQPQHF. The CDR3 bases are TGTGCCAGCAGTTACATCGAAGGGTTCGGTCAGCCCCAGCATTTT.

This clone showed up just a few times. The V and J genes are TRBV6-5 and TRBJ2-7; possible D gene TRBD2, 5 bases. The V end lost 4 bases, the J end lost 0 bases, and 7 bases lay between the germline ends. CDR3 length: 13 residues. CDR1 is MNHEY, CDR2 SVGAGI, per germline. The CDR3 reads CASSWTPSYEQYF. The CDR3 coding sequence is TGTGCCAGCAGTTGGACTCCCTCCTACGAGCAGTACTTC.

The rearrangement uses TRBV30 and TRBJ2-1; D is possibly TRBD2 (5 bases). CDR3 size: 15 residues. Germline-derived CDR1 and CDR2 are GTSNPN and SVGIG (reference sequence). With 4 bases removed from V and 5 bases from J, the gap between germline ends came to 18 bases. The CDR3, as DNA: TGTGCCTGGAACCCATTAGCGTCCCCGCACAATGAGCAGTTCTTC. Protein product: CAWNPLASPHNEQFF.

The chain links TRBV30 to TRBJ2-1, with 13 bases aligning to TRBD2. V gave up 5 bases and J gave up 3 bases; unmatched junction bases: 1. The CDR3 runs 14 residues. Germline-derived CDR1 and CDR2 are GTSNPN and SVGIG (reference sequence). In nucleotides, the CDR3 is TGTGCCTGGGGACTAGCGGGAGTCTACAATGAGCAGTTCTTC. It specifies CAWGLAGVYNEQFF.

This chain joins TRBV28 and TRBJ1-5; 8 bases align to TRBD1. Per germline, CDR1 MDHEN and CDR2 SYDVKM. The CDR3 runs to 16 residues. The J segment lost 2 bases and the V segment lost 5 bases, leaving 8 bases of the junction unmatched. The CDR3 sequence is CASSPAATGGNQPQHF. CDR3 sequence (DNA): TGTGCCAGCAGTCCCGCTGCGACAGGGGGCAATCAGCCCCAGCATTTT.

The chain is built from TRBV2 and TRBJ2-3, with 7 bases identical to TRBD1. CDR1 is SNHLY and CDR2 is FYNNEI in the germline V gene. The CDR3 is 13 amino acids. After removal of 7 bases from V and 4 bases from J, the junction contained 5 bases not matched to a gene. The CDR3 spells CASMDRFADTQYF. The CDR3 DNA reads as TGTGCCAGCATGGACAGGTTTGCAGATACGCAGTATTTT.

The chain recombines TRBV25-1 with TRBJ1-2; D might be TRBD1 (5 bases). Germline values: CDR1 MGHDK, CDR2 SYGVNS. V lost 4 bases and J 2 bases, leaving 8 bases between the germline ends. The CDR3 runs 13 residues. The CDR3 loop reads CASSGGRNYGYTF. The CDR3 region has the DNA TGTGCCAGCAGTGGGGGGAGAAACTATGGCTACACCTTC.

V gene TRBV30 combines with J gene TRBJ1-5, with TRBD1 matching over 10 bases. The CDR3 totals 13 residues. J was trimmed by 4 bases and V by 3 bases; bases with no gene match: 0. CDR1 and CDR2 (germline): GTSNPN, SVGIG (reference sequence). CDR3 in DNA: TGTGCCTGGAGGGGACAGGGGAATCAGCCCCAGCATTTT. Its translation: CAWRGQGNQPQHF.

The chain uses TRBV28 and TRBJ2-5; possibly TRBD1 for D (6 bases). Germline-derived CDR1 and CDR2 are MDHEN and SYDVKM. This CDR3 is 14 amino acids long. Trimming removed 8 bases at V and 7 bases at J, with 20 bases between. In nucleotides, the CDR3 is TGTGCCAGCCGAAAGGACAGCTTCGAAGGGACCCAGTACTTC. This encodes CASRKDSFEGTQYF.

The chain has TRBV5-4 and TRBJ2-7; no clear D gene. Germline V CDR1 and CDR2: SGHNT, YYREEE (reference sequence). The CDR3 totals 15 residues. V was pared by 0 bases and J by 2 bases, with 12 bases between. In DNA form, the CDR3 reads TGTGCCAGCAGCTTGGCCGGTCAGTCGACCTACGAGCAGTACTTC. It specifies CASSLAGQSTYEQYF.

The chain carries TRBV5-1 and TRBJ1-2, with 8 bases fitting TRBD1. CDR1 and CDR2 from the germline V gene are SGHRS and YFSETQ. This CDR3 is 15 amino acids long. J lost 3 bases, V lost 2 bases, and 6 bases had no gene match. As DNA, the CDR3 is TGCGCCAGCAGCTTATCCAGGGGGCGCGACTATGGCTACACCTTC. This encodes CASSLSRGRDYGYTF.

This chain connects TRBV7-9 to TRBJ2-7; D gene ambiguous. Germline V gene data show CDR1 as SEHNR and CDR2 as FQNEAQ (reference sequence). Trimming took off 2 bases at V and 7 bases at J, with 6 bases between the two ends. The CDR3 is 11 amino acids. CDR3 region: CASSLYGEQYF. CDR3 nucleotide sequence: TGTGCCAGCAGCTTATACGGGGAGCAGTACTTC.

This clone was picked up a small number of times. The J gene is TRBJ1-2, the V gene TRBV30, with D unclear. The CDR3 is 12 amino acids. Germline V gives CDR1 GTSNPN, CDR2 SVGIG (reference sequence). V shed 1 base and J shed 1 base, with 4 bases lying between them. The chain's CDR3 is CAWSAGNYGYTF. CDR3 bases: TGTGCCTGGAGTGCCGGTAACTATGGCTACACCTTC.

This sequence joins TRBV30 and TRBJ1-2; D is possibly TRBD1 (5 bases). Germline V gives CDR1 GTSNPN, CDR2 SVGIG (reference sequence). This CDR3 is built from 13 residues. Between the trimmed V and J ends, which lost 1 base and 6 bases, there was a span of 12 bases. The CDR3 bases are TGTGCCTGGAGTGCAGGGTCTGGGAATGGCTACACCTTC. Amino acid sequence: CAWSAGSGNGYTF.

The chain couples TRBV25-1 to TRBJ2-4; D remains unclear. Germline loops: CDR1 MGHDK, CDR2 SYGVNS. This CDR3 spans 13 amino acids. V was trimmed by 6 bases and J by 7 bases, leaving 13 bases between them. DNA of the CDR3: TGTGCCAGCAGGCCAGACGGTTTCAACATTCAGTACTTC. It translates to CASRPDGFNIQYF.

CDR3 in DNA: TGTGCCAGCAGACCCTATTCCGGGACAGGGGGCTATGGCTACACCTTC. Translating it yields CASRPYSGTGGYGYTF. This chain connects TRBV7-2 to TRBJ1-2, with 11 bases identical to TRBD1. Trimming removed 6 bases from V and 4 bases from J; junction bases left unmatched: 10. From germline, CDR1 is SGHTA and CDR2 FQGNSA. The CDR3 consists of 16 residues.

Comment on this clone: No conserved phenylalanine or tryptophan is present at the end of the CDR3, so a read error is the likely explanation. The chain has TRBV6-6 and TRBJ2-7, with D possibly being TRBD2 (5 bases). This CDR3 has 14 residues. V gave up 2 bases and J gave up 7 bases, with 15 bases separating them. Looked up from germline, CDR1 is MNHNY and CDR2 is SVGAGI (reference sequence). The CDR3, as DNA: TGTGCCAGCAGTTACGGTACGGGGTTAGGGGAGCAGTACCTC. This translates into CASSYGTGLGEQYL.

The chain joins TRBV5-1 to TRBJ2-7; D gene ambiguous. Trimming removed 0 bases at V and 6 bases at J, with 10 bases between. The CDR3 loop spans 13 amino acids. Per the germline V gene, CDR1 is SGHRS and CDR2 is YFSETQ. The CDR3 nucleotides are TGCGCCAGCAGCTTGGCCGTTACTTCCGAGCAGTACTTC. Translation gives CASSLAVTSEQYF.

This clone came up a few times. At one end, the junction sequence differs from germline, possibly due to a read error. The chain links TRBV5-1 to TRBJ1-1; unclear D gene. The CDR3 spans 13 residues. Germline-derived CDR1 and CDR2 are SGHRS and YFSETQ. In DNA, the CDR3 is TGCGCCAGCAGCTTGGACGTTGGGTCTGAAGATTTCTTT. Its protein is CASSLDVGSEDFF. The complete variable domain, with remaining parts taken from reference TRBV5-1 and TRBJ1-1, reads KAGVTQTPRYLIKTRGQQVTLSCSPISGHRSVSWYQQTPGQGLQFLFEYFSETQRNKGNFPGRFSGRQFSNSRSEMNVSTLELGDSALYLCASSLDVGSEDFFGQGTRLTVV.